This entry features one T cell receptor (beta chain) sequence. The data were obtained in a study of blood T cell repertoires in COVID-19. On the study more broadly: Samples of COVID-19 (acute and convalescent) were obtained from the United States, Italy and Spain. T cells, B-cell-depleted T cells, or PBMCs provided the cDNA or gDNA that served as material.

TCRdb keeps only in-frame clones here, not all; method: immunoSEQ multiplex PCR. The repertoire consists of some 200,000 clones, with 70% to 90% occurring once and the leading ten covering 3% to 4.5%. The cohort comprised adults aged 18 to 89 years residing in about two dozen US areas. Participant-reported clinical history was the basis for cohort assignment. Losses at the gene ends were 5 bases for V and 7 bases for J; bases not matched to a gene: 5. This CDR3 is built from 13 residues. Germline V gene lookup returns CDR1 SGHNT and CDR2 YYREEE (reference sequence). The rearrangement uses TRBV5-4 and TRBJ1-2, with TRBD1 matching 10 bases. The material sequenced was PBMCs or T cells enriched from blood (not recorded which). This sequence was found in a woman in her thirties or forties with acute COVID-19. The CDR3 spells CASRVTGGGGYTF. Here the CDR3 DNA reads TGTGCCAGCAGGGTGACAGGGGGCGGTGGCTACACCTTC.